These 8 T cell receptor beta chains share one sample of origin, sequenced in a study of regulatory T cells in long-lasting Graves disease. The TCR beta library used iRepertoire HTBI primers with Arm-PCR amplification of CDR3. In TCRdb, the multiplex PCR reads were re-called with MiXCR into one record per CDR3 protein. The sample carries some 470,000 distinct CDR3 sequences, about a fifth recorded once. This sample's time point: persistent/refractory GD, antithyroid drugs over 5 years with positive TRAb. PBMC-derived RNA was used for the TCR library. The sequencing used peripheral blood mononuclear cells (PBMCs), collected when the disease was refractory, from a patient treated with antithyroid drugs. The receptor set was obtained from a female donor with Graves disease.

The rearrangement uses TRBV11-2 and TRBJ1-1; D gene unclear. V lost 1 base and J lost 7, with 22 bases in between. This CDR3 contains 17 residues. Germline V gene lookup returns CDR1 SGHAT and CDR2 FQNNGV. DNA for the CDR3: TGTGCCAGCAGCTTAGGCCGGGCACAAGTGGGGAATTATGAAGCTTTCTTT. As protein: CASSLGRAQVGNYEAFF.

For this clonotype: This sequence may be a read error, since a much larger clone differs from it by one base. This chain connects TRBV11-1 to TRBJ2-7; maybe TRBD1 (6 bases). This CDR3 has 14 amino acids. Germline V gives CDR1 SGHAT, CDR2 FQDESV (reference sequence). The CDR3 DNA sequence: TGTGCCAGCAGACTCCCACAGGGAACCTACGAGCGGTACTTC. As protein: CASRLPQGTYERYF. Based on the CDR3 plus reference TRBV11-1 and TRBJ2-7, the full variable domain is EAEVAQSPRYKITEKSQAVAFWCDPISGHATLYWYRQILGQGPELLVQFQDESVVDDSQLPKDRFSAERLKGVDSTLKIQPAELGDSAMYLCASRLPQGTYERYFGPGTRLTVT.

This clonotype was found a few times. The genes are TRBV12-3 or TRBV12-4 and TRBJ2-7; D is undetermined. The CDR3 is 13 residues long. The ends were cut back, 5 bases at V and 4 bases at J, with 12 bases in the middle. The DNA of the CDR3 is TGTGCCAGCAGTCCCGAGAGACGTTACGAGCAGTACTTC. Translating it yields CASSPERRYEQYF.

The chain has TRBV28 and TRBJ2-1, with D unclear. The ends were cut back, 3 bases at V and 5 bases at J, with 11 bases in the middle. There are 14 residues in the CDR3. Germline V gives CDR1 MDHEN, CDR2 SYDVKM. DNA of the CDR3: TGTGCCAGCAGTTTTAGCCCTGGCGACAATGAGCAGTTCTTC. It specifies CASSFSPGDNEQFF.

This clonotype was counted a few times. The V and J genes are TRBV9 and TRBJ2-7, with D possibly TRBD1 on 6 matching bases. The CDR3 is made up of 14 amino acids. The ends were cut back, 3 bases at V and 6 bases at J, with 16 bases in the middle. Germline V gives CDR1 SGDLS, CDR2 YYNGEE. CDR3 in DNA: TGTGCCAGCAGCGAGACGACAGGTTTAGGCGAGCAGTACTTC. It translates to CASSETTGLGEQYF.

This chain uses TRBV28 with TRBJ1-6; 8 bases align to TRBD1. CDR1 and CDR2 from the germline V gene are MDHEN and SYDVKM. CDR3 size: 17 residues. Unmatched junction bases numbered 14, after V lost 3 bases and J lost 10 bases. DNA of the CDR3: TGTGCCAGCAGTTTCCGACTTGGCAGGGGGCAAGGGTCACCCCTCCACTTT. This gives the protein CASSFRLGRGQGSPLHF. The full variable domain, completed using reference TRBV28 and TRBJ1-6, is DVKVTQSSRYLVKRTGEKVFLECVQDMDHENMFWYRQDPGLGLRLIYFSYDVKMKEKGDIPEGYSVSREKKERFSLILESASTNQTSMYLCASSFRLGRGQGSPLHFGNGTRLTVT.

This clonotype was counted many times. CDR3: CATSRGRREEKLFF. CDR3 bases: TGTGCCACCAGCAGAGGGCGGAGAGAAGAAAAACTGTTTTTT. The V call is TRBV15, the J call TRBJ1-4; D gene uncertain. This CDR3 spans 14 amino acids. The V and J ends lost 1 base and 8 bases respectively, with 11 bases between them. The germline V gene has CDR1 LNHNV and CDR2 YYDKDF (reference sequence).

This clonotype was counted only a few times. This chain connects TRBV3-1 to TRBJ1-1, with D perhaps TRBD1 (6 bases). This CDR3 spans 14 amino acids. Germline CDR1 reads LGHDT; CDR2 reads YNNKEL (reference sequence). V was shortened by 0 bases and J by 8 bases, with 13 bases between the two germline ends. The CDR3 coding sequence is TGTGCCAGCAGCCAAGAGTGGGAGGGGGGAGAAGCTTTCTTT. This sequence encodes CASSQEWEGGEAFF.